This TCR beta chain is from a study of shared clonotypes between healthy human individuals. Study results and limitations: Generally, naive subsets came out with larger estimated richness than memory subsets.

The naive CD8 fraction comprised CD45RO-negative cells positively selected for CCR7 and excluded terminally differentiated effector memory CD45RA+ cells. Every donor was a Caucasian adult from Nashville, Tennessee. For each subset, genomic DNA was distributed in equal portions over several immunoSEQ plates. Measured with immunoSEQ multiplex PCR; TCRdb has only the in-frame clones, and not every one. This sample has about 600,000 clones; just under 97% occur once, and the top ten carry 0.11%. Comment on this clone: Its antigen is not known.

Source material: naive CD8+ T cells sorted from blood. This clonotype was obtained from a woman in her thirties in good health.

The CDR3 sequence: CASGRTGSNQPQHF. The CDR3 nucleotides read TGTGCCAGCGGTAGGACAGGTAGCAATCAGCCCCAGCATTTT. The genes are TRBV27 and TRBJ1-5, with 7 bases that match TRBD1. The CDR3 is 14 amino acids. The germline V gene encodes CDR1 MNHEY and CDR2 SMNVEV (reference sequence). The junction had 4 bases not matched to a gene; V was cut back by 8 bases and J by 0 bases.